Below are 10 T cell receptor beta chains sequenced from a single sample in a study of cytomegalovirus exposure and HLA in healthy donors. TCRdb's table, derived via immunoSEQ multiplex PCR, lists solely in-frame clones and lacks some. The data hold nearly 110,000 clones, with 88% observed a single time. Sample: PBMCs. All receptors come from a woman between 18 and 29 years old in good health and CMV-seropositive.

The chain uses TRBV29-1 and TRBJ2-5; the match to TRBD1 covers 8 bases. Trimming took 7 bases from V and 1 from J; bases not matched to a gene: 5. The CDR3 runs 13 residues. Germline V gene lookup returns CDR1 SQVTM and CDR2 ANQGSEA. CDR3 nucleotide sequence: TGCAGCGCCCGACAGGGGTCCCAAGAGACCCAGTACTTC. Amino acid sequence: CSARQGSQETQYF. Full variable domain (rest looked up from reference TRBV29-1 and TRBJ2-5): SAVISQKPSRDICQRGTSLTIQCQVDSQVTMMFWYRQQPGQSLTLIATANQGSEATYESGFVIDKFPISRPNLTFSTLTVSNMSPEDSSIYLCSARQGSQETQYFGPGTRLLVL.

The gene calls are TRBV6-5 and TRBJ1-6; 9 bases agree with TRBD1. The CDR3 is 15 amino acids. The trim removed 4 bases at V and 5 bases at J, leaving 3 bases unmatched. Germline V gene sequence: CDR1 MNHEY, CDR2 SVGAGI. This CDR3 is CASSSGQGNNSPLHF. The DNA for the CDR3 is TGTGCCAGCAGTTCGGGACAGGGCAATAATTCACCCCTCCACTTT.

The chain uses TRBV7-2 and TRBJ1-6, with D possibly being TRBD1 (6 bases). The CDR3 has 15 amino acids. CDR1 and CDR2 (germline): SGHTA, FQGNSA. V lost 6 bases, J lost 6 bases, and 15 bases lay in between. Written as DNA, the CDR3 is TGTGCCAGCAGACCGGACAGAGGGATTAATTCACCCCTCCACTTT. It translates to CASRPDRGINSPLHF.

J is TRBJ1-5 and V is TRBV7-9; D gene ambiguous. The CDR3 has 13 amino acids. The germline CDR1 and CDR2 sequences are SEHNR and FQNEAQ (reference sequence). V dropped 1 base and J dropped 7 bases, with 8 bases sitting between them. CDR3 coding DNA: TGTGCCAGCAGCTTAGGGGGAGAACAGCCCCAGCATTTT. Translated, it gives CASSLGGEQPQHF.

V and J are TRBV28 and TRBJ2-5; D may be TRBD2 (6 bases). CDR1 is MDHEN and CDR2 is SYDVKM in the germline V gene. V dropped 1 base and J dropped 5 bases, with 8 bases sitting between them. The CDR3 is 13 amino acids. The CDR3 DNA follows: TGTGCCAGCAGTTTATTTGGGGGGGAGACCCAGTACTTC. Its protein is CASSLFGGETQYF.

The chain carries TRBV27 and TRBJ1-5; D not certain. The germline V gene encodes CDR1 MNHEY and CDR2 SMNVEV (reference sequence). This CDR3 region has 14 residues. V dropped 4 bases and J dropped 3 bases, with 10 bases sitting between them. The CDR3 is CASSWAGFNQPQHF. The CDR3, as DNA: TGTGCCAGCAGTTGGGCTGGGTTCAATCAGCCCCAGCATTTT.

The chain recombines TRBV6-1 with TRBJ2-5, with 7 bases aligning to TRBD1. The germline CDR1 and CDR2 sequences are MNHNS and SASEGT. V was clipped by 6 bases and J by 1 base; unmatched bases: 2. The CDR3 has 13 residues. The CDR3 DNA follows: TGTGCCAGCAGCGGGACAGCCCAAGAGACCCAGTACTTC. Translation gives CASSGTAQETQYF.

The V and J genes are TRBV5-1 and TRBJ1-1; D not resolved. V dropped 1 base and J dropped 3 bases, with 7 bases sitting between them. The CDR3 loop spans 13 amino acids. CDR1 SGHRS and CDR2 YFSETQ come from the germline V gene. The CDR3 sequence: CASSLSGDTEAFF. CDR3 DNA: TGCGCCAGCAGCTTGTCGGGTGACACTGAAGCTTTCTTT.

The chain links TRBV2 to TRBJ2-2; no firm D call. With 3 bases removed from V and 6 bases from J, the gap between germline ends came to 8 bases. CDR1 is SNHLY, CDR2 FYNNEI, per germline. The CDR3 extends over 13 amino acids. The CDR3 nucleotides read TGTGCCAGCAGTGACCGACTTTCCGGGGAGCTGTTTTTT. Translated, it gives CASSDRLSGELFF.

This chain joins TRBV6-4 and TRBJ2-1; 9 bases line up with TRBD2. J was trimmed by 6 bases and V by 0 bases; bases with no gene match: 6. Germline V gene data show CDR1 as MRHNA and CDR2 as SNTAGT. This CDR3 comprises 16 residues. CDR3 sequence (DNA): TGTGCCAGCAGTGACTCGCCAGCGGGGGGTTTCAATGAGCAGTTCTTC. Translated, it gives CASSDSPAGGFNEQFF.